A single sample is the source of the 8 T cell receptor beta chains below, sequenced in a study of T cells in Graves' hyperthyroidism and ophthalmopathy. There were TCR beta CDR3 regions amplified from RNA transcripts. During a first-round RT-PCR of the TCR CDR3, the HTBI primer set was used. MiXCR was run by TCRdb on the multiplex PCR reads, yielding one entry per CDR3 protein. The sample consists of hundreds of thousands of distinct CDR3 sequences, 38% of them appearing once. Sequenced: blood. The receptors come from a man aged 18 to 29 with Graves' hyperthyroidism.

This clonotype was recorded a few times. The rearrangement uses TRBV7-2 and TRBJ2-2, with D possibly being TRBD1 (8 bases). Trimming cost V 6 bases and J 6 bases, with 17 bases left between them. Germline CDR1 is SGHTA and CDR2 is FQGNSA. The length of the CDR3 is 15 residues. The CDR3 protein is CASSAGDRGSGELFF. DNA for the CDR3: TGTGCCAGCAGTGCGGGAGACAGGGGTTCCGGGGAGCTGTTTTTT.

This clonotype was seen only a few times. The rearrangement links TRBV5-1 to TRBJ1-1; D gene ambiguous. Germline assignment: CDR1 SGHRS and CDR2 YFSETQ. V was shortened by 2 bases and J by 5 bases, with 13 bases between the two germline ends. The CDR3 is 14 residues long. CDR3 DNA: TGCGCCAGCAGCTTTAGCCCGGGATTGACTGAAGCTTTCTTT. It is translated as CASSFSPGLTEAFF.

This clonotype has only a few counts. V is TRBV12-3 or TRBV12-4 and J is TRBJ1-5; D gene uncertain. CDR3 length: 13 amino acids. V lost 7 bases and J 3 bases, leaving 10 bases between the germline ends. This CDR3 is CASNSGFNQPQHF. For the CDR3, the DNA is TGTGCCAGCAATTCGGGATTCAATCAGCCCCAGCATTTT.

A remark on this clonotype: One end of the junction does not line up with germline, which may come from a read error. The rearrangement uses TRBV25-1 and TRBJ1-4; unclear D gene. The CDR3 covers 10 residues. From germline, CDR1 is MGHDK and CDR2 SYGVNS. The CDR3 nucleotides are TGTGCCAGCTGGGATGAGAAACTGTTTTTT. Translated: CASWDEKLFF.

The chain couples TRBV6-1 to TRBJ1-3; D is unclear. Trimming stripped 3 bases from V and 0 bases from J, with 9 bases between. In germline, CDR1 is MNHNS, CDR2 SASEGT. CDR3 length equals 15 residues. The CDR3 DNA reads as TGTGCCAGCAGTGACATCGTCCTCTCTGGAAACACCATATATTTT. This sequence encodes CASSDIVLSGNTIYF.

This sequence joins TRBV7-9 and TRBJ2-7, with 8 bases fitting TRBD2. The CDR3 consists of 15 residues. V trimming: 4 bases; J trimming: 0 bases; junction bases outside the gene matches: 5. The germline CDR1 and CDR2 sequences are SEHNR and FQNEAQ (reference sequence). The CDR3 bases are TGTGCCAGCAGCTCCACTAGCGGTTTCTCCTACGAGCAGTACTTC. Translated: CASSSTSGFSYEQYF.

Points on this clonotype: A much bigger clone sits one base away, suggesting this may be a read error. The rearrangement joins TRBV7-7 to TRBJ1-3; TRBD1 matches 7 bases. The CDR3 runs to 15 residues. Germline V lookup: CDR1 SSHAT, CDR2 FNYEAQ (reference sequence). The DNA of the CDR3 is TGTGCTAGCAGCATCGACAGGGCCCCTGGAAGCACCATATATTTT. Translated: CASSIDRAPGSTIYF.

Ten or more counts support this clonotype. The rearrangement links TRBV7-9 to TRBJ1-1; the D is unclear. Looked up from germline, CDR1 is SEHNR and CDR2 is FQNEAQ (reference sequence). The CDR3 sequence is 14 residues long. Trimming pared 5 bases from V and 6 bases from J, leaving 16 bases between. Here the CDR3 DNA reads TGTGCCAGCAGCCCCGGAACGCCTCTGGCTGAAGCTTTCTTT. Protein sequence: CASSPGTPLAEAFF.